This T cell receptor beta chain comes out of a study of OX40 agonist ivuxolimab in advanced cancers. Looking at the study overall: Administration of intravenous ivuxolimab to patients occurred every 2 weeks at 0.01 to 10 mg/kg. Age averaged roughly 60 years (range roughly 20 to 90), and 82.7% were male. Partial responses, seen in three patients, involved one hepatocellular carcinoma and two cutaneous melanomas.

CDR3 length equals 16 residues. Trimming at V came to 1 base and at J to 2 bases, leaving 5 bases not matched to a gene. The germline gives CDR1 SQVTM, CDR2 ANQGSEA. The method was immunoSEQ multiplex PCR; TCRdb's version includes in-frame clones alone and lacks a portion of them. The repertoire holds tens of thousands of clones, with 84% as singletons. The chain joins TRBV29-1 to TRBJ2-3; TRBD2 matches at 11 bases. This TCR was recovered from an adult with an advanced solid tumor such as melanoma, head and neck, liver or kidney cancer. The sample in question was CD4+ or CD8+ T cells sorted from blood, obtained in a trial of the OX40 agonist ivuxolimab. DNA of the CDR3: TGCAGCGTTGAAGGAGTAGCGGGGGGGCCCACAGATACGCAGTATTTT. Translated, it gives CSVEGVAGGPTDTQYF.